Listed here are 24 T cell receptor beta chains from one sample, sequenced in a study of shared clonotypes between healthy human individuals. Selected positively for CCR7 and CD45RO-negative, naive CD8 cells excluded terminally differentiated effector memory CD45RA+ cells. Assay: immunoSEQ multiplex PCR; the TCRdb copy retains only in-frame clones and omits some. In the table there are about 680,000 clones, 92% of which are singletons. Sequencing used naive CD8+ T cells sorted from blood. Receptors originate from a man aged 25 to 45 in good health.

The chain combines TRBV20-1 with TRBJ2-7; TRBD1 aligns across 7 bases. The CDR3 spans 10 residues. The V gene's germline CDR1 is DFQATT and CDR2 SNEGSKA (reference sequence). J gave up 11 bases and V 1 base, and 2 bases lay outside the gene matches. CDR3 nucleotides: TGCAGTGCTAGAGTAGGGGGCGAGTACTTC. Amino acid sequence: CSARVGGEYF.

A single count supports this clone. The chain recombines TRBV6-5 with TRBJ2-1; D is unclear. Germline assignment: CDR1 MNHEY and CDR2 SVGAGI. The CDR3 length is 12 residues. The germline V and J ends were trimmed by 4 bases and 5 bases, with 6 bases remaining between them. CDR3 protein: CASSFSDNEQFF. In nucleotides, the CDR3 is TGTGCCAGCAGTTTCTCAGACAATGAGCAGTTCTTC.

The J gene is TRBJ2-2, the V gene TRBV10-2; the D is unclear. The V and J ends lost 0 bases and 1 base respectively, with 9 bases between them. The CDR3 is 16 amino acids. The germline V gene has CDR1 WSHSY and CDR2 SAAADI. Here the CDR3 DNA reads TGCGCCAGCAGTGAGTCTAGTCAGGTGAACACCGGGGAGCTGTTTTTT. Its translation is CASSESSQVNTGELFF.

This chain connects TRBV7-6 to TRBJ2-7; D might be TRBD2 (6 bases). Germline assignment: CDR1 SGHVS and CDR2 FNYEAQ. Trimming took 5 bases from V and 6 from J, leaving 17 bases between them. The CDR3 is 14 amino acids. CDR3 sequence reads: CASSPRPIGGEQYF. CDR3 coding DNA: TGTGCCAGCAGCCCGCGTCCGATCGGGGGCGAGCAGTACTTC.

V gene TRBV27 combines with J gene TRBJ2-7, with TRBD2 identical over 9 bases. V was pared by 4 bases and J by 5 bases, with 12 bases of the junction left unmatched. The CDR3 spans 16 residues. From germline, CDR1 is MNHEY and CDR2 SMNVEV (reference sequence). CDR3 sequence reads: CASSSPGGSGRNEQYF. The CDR3 coding sequence is TGTGCCAGCAGTTCCCCCGGCGGTAGCGGGAGAAACGAGCAGTACTTC.

The chain has TRBV7-9 and TRBJ2-1; TRBD2 aligns across 9 bases. Germline trimming cut 5 bases from V and 7 bases from J; bases unmatched to any gene: 12. CDR1 SEHNR and CDR2 FQNEAQ come from the germline V gene (reference sequence). The CDR3 is 16 amino acids. Here the CDR3 reads CASSPRLAEGGNEQFF. CDR3 DNA: TGTGCCAGCAGCCCTCGACTAGCGGAGGGAGGAAATGAGCAGTTCTTC.

The chain links TRBV27 to TRBJ2-1; D not certain. CDR3 length: 12 amino acids. CDR1 and CDR2 (germline): MNHEY, SMNVEV (reference sequence). With 5 bases removed from V and 7 bases from J, the gap between germline ends came to 9 bases. The DNA for the CDR3 is TGTGCCAGCAGTGCTGGTTTGAATGAGCAGTTCTTC. It encodes CASSAGLNEQFF.

This clone appeared a single time. J is TRBJ2-1 and V is TRBV27; tentatively, D is TRBD2 (6 bases). The germline gives CDR1 MNHEY, CDR2 SMNVEV (reference sequence). V was clipped by 0 bases and J by 2 bases, with 11 bases between them. This CDR3 is built from 16 residues. CDR3 in DNA: TGTGCCAGCAGTTTATCGCGGCGGGGAACCTACAATGAGCAGTTCTTC. Residues: CASSLSRRGTYNEQFF.

The V and J genes are TRBV10-3 and TRBJ1-3, with D uncertain. V dropped 0 bases and J dropped 0 bases, with 6 bases sitting between them. This CDR3 has 15 amino acids. Per the germline V gene, CDR1 is ENHRY and CDR2 is SYGVKD. For the CDR3, the DNA is TGTGCCATCAGTGAGTCTCTGCGCTCTGGAAACACCATATATTTT. This translates into CAISESLRSGNTIYF.

This chain links TRBV7-9 with TRBJ1-2; D unclear. Germline CDR1 SEHNR, CDR2 FQNEAQ (reference sequence). This CDR3 comprises 19 residues. Trimming took off 5 bases at V and 0 bases at J, with 25 bases between the two ends. DNA of the CDR3: TGTGCCAGCAGCGCCCCGCTCCAGGATACCCAGTTAGCTAACTATGGCTACACCTTC. Translated: CASSAPLQDTQLANYGYTF.

V usage is TRBV19 and J usage is TRBJ2-5, with D possibly TRBD1 on 6 matching bases. Germline assignment: CDR1 LNHDA and CDR2 SQIVND (reference sequence). The ends were cut back, 5 bases at V and 5 bases at J, with 12 bases in the middle. The CDR3 extends over 13 amino acids. As DNA, the CDR3 is TGTGCCAGTAGTTGGGGCAGGGGTGAGACCCAGTACTTC. It is translated as CASSWGRGETQYF. Full variable domain (outside the CDR3, taken from reference TRBV19 and TRBJ2-5): DGGITQSPKYLFRKEGQNVTLSCEQNLNHDAMYWYRQDPGQGLRLIYYSQIVNDFQKGDIAEGYSVSREKKESFPLTVTSAQKNPTAFYLCASSWGRGETQYFGPGTRLLVL.

The chain's CDR3 is CASSEPWETRLNGELFF. The CDR3 coding sequence is TGTGCCAGCAGTGAACCTTGGGAGACTAGGCTGAACGGGGAGCTGTTTTTT. This rearrangement joins TRBV6-1 to TRBJ2-2, with a tentative D call TRBD2 (6 bases). V lost 2 bases and J lost 7, with 20 bases in between. CDR1 is MNHNS, CDR2 SASEGT, per germline. There are 17 residues in the CDR3.

The chain has TRBV30 and TRBJ2-3, with TRBD2 matching over 7 bases. The V gene end was trimmed by 3 bases and the J gene end by 4 bases; junction bases not matched to a gene: 7. The CDR3 has 14 amino acids. In germline, CDR1 is GTSNPN, CDR2 SVGIG (reference sequence). CDR3 loop: CAWRPFAGADTQYF. CDR3 in DNA: TGTGCCTGGAGGCCGTTTGCGGGGGCAGATACGCAGTATTTT. Full variable domain (rest looked up from reference TRBV30 and TRBJ2-3): SQTIHQWPATLVQPVGSPLSLECTVEGTSNPNLYWYRQAAGRGLQLLFYSVGIGQISSEVPQNLSASRPQDRQFILSSKKLLLSDSGFYLCAWRPFAGADTQYFGPGTRLTVL.

The CDR3 DNA reads TGTGCCAGCAGCGCCGGGACAGGGGTTGCAACTAATGAAAAACTGTTTTTT. Translation gives CASSAGTGVATNEKLFF. This rearrangement joins TRBV9 to TRBJ1-4, with TRBD1 matching 10 bases. V trimming: 3 bases; J trimming: 0 bases; junction bases outside the gene matches: 5. The CDR3 spans 17 residues. Per germline, CDR1 SGDLS and CDR2 YYNGEE.

In DNA form, the CDR3 reads TGCGCCAGCAGCCTGTTCTTAGCGGGAGCTTACCCCTACGAGCAGTACTTC. Encoded protein: CASSLFLAGAYPYEQYF. The chain joins TRBV5-1 to TRBJ2-7; 9 bases align to TRBD2. Germline CDR1 SGHRS, CDR2 YFSETQ. This CDR3 spans 17 amino acids. J was trimmed by 2 bases and V by 4 bases; bases with no gene match: 13.

For the CDR3, the DNA is TGCAGTGCTAGTTCACTCACCTTC. Protein product: CSASSLTF. This chain connects TRBV20-1 to TRBJ1-2; D gene ambiguous. The V end lost 3 bases, the J end lost 13 bases, and 6 bases lay between the germline ends. CDR1 is DFQATT, CDR2 SNEGSKA, per germline (reference sequence). This CDR3 is 8 amino acids long.

V is TRBV25-1 and J is TRBJ2-5; D may be TRBD1 (6 bases). There are 15 residues in the CDR3. The ends were cut back, 2 bases at V and 5 bases at J, with 15 bases in the middle. Germline loops: CDR1 MGHDK, CDR2 SYGVNS. The CDR3, as DNA: TGTGCCAGCAGTGAAGGTCGGACAGTAATGGAGACCCAGTACTTC. Protein sequence: CASSEGRTVMETQYF.

J is TRBJ2-3 and V is TRBV19; 10 bases match TRBD1. V shed 1 base, J shed 4 bases, and the junction held 8 bases outside the gene matches. From germline, CDR1 is LNHDA and CDR2 SQIVND (reference sequence). This CDR3 is 17 amino acids long. The CDR3 sequence is CASSIAPPDRGADTQYF. The CDR3 DNA reads TGTGCCAGTAGTATAGCTCCCCCGGACAGGGGGGCAGATACGCAGTATTTT.

The rearrangement uses TRBV9 and TRBJ2-3; 8 bases agree with TRBD1. The CDR3 spans 16 residues. CDR1 and CDR2 from the germline V gene are SGDLS and YYNGEE. The junction had 10 bases not matched to a gene; V was cut back by 3 bases and J by 4 bases. CDR3 amino acids: CASSASTGGIADTQYF. The CDR3 DNA sequence: TGTGCCAGCAGCGCATCAACAGGGGGGATTGCAGATACGCAGTATTTT.

The chain employs TRBV14 and TRBJ2-3, with D uncertain. Germline assignment: CDR1 SGHDN and CDR2 FVKESK. The CDR3 consists of 15 residues. V lost 0 bases, J lost 6 bases, and 13 bases lay in between. Written as DNA, the CDR3 is TGTGCCAGCAGCCAAGACCCCTATTCGTTGGATACGCAGTATTTT. Translating it yields CASSQDPYSLDTQYF. The complete variable domain, with remaining parts taken from reference TRBV14 and TRBJ2-3, reads EAGVTQFPSHSVIEKGQTVTLRCDPISGHDNLYWYRRVMGKEIKFLLHFVKESKQDESGMPNNRFLAERTGGTYSTLKVQPAELEDSGVYFCASSQDPYSLDTQYFGPGTRLTVL.

This chain joins TRBV15 and TRBJ2-1; 11 bases are shared with TRBD2. The V gene end was trimmed by 3 bases and the J gene end by 6 bases; junction bases not matched to a gene: 7. CDR1 and CDR2 from the germline V gene are LNHNV and YYDKDF (reference sequence). The CDR3 runs 16 residues. The CDR3 DNA sequence: TGTGCCACCAGCAGCACCACTAGCGGGAGCCGCAATGAGCAGTTCTTC. Translating gives CATSSTTSGSRNEQFF.

The V and J genes are TRBV6-1 and TRBJ1-1; the D gene is possibly TRBD1 (5 bases). Germline V gene data show CDR1 as MNHNS and CDR2 as SASEGT. The CDR3 loop spans 18 amino acids. The ends were cut back, 1 base at V and 0 bases at J, with 18 bases in the middle. The CDR3, as DNA: TGTGCCAGCAGTGAAGGGCGAGGGCAGGGATACATGAACACTGAAGCTTTCTTT. Encoded protein: CASSEGRGQGYMNTEAFF.

This chain links TRBV29-1 with TRBJ2-1, with TRBD2 matching over 7 bases. J lost 8 bases, V lost 3 bases, and 10 bases had no gene match. CDR3 length: 14 residues. Per the germline V gene, CDR1 is SQVTM and CDR2 is ANQGSEA. CDR3 region: CSVDLLADSDEQFF. CDR3 DNA sequence: TGCAGCGTTGATTTGCTAGCGGACTCTGATGAGCAGTTCTTC.

This clone has a single count. The chain recombines TRBV18 with TRBJ2-7, with 7 positions matching TRBD1. The trim removed 3 bases at V and 5 bases at J, leaving 4 bases unmatched. Per germline, CDR1 KGHSH and CDR2 LQKENI. This CDR3 spans 13 amino acids. The DNA of the CDR3 is TGTGCCAGCTCACCCGACAGGGACGACGAGCAGTACTTC. Translated: CASSPDRDDEQYF.